Following are 4 T cell receptor beta chains from one sample sequenced in a study of blood T cell dynamics during melanoma immunotherapy. Sequenced by immunoSEQ multiplex PCR; TCRdb stores in-frame clones only, minus some. Among some 13,000 clones listed, 70% to 90% were seen once. Described time point: week 3, after first cycle of checkpoint inhibitor. Sequencing was performed on blood, taken from a patient treated with checkpoint blockade. The receptors were sampled from a human donor with melanoma.

This clone came up a few times. The V gene is TRBV28, the J gene TRBJ1-1; D unclear. Germline V gene lookup returns CDR1 MDHEN and CDR2 SYDVKM. V was clipped by 6 bases and J by 1 base, with 9 bases between them. The CDR3 covers 13 residues. The CDR3 is CASREIRNTEAFF. The CDR3, as DNA: TGTGCCAGCAGAGAGATAAGGAACACTGAAGCTTTCTTT.

This chain connects TRBV7-9 to TRBJ2-7; D gene ambiguous. The germline V gene has CDR1 SEHNR and CDR2 FQNEAQ (reference sequence). CDR3 size: 11 residues. Between the trimmed V and J ends, which lost 6 bases and 7 bases, there was a span of 10 bases. The CDR3 region has the DNA TGTGCCAGCAGTTCCCCCCAGGAGCAGTACTTC. It yields the protein CASSSPQEQYF.

The chain recombines TRBV5-5 with TRBJ2-3, with 7 bases matching TRBD2. The CDR3 runs 16 residues. In germline, CDR1 is SGHKS, CDR2 YYEKEE (reference sequence). After removal of 6 bases from V and 3 bases from J, the junction contained 13 bases not matched to a gene. CDR3 DNA sequence: TGTGCCAGCACTGGGGAGGGGCGGTATAGGACAGATACGCAGTATTTT. Its translation is CASTGEGRYRTDTQYF. Supplemented by reference TRBV5-5 and TRBJ2-3, the full variable domain reads DAGVTQSPTHLIKTRGQQVTLRCSPISGHKSVSWYQQVLGQGPQFIFQYYEKEERGRGNFPDRFSARQFPNYSSELNVNALLLGDSALYLCASTGEGRYRTDTQYFGPGTRLTVL.

The rearrangement uses TRBV7-2 and TRBJ2-1, with 9 bases aligning to TRBD2. CDR1 SGHTA and CDR2 FQGNSA come from the germline V gene. The CDR3 consists of 18 residues. The trim removed 1 base at V and 0 bases at J, leaving 7 bases unmatched. CDR3 nucleotides: TGTGCCAGCAGCTTAGGCGGTAGCGGGAGACGCTCCTACAATGAGCAGTTCTTC. This encodes CASSLGGSGRRSYNEQFF.